Below are 2 T cell receptor beta chains sequenced from a single sample in a study of early T cells in non-severe SARS-CoV-2 infection. MiXCR, run by TCRdb on the 5' RACE reads, gives a single entry per CDR3 protein. The data contain 75,000 to 100,000 distinct CDR3 sequences, around 15% of them singletons. The sample was whole blood. The receptors stem from an adult who was a healthcare worker with PCR-confirmed SARS-CoV-2 infection or an uninfected control (not recorded which).

This clonotype was found a few times. The chain carries TRBV9 and TRBJ2-1; no clear D. The germline V gene encodes CDR1 SGDLS and CDR2 YYNGEE. CDR3 length: 14 residues. V lost 0 bases and J 5 bases, leaving 9 bases between the germline ends. CDR3 DNA: TGTGCCAGCAGCGTAGGAGTCTACGACAATGAGCAGTTCTTC. Translation gives CASSVGVYDNEQFF. The variable domain in full, completed from reference TRBV9 and TRBJ2-1, reads DSGVTQTPKHLITATGQRVTLRCSPRSGDLSVYWYQQSLDQGLQFLIQYYNGEERAKGNILERFSAQQFPDLHSELNLSSLELGDSALYFCASSVGVYDNEQFFGPGTRLTVL.

The rearrangement joins TRBV16 to TRBJ2-1, with D possibly being TRBD2 (5 bases). The V end was cut by 4 bases, the J end by 9 bases, with 7 bases between. Germline lookup yields CDR1 KGHSY and CDR2 FQNENV. The CDR3 is 11 residues long. CDR3 nucleotide sequence: TGTGCCAGCAGCCCAGCGGCTGAGCAGTTCTTC. It encodes CASSPAAEQFF.